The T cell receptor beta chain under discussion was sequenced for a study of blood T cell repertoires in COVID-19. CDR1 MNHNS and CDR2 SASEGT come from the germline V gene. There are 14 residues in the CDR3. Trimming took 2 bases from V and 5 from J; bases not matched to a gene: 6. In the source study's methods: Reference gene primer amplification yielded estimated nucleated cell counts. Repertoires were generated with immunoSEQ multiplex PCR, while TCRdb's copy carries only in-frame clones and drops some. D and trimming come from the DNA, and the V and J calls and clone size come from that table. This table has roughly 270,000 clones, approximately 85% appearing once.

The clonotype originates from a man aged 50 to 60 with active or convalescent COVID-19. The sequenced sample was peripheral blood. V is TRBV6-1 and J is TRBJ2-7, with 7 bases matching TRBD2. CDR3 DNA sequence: TGTGCCAGCAGTGAAATGCGGGAGTGGAACGAGCAGTACTTC. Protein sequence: CASSEMREWNEQYF.